This T cell receptor beta chain was identified during a study of cytomegalovirus exposure and HLA in healthy donors (dated by TCRdb to 2016 to 2017). For the study in its entirety: According to an earlier analysis of several hundred of the donors, about 179 million T cells yielded 117 million unique TCR beta sequences and approximately 280 Gb of sequence data. An early release covering roughly 640 HLA-typed donors comprised roughly 300 gigabases of sequencing data and around 80 million unique TCR sequences. Of the 300 to 450 genotyped donors, 65% to 90% were placed in the genetic ancestry cluster associated with self-reported Caucasian donors. The study aimed to test whether signatures of past pathogen exposure could be identified by cataloging public T cell receptors. The study used immunosequencing to profile the T cell repertoires of several hundred subjects and linked those repertoires to cytomegalovirus serostatus. In addition to the first cohort of 666 subjects, a separate validation cohort of 120 different subjects was used. To predict cytomegalovirus infection status, the study brought together high-throughput TCR immunosequencing, statistical association of individual TCRs with disease status, and machine learning. In a later analysis, previously published TCR beta repertoires from hundreds of donors were re-analyzed and high-resolution HLA genotyping was added so that TCR occurrence patterns could be studied. The later analysis used no new phenotypic data to find candidate immune exposures, relying instead on TCR beta sequences and their occurrence across donors. An earlier analysis of several hundred of the donors used high-throughput TCR beta sequencing to judge whether each TCR beta V gene segment behaved as functional or pseudogenic. Donor age, sex, ethnicity and CMV serostatus were compiled alongside the repertoire data. A later genetic analysis took genome-wide SNP genotypes for about 65% of the 666 donors and used that subset as a discovery cohort. All discovery cohort repertoires had been generated using a single sequencing platform. Class I and class II HLA loci were covered by the typing at four-digit resolution. The number of typed donors differed by locus: about 629-630 for A, B, C, DRB1 and DQB1; some 500 for DQA1; approximately 600 for DPA1; and 400 to 480 for DPB1. About five DR-DQ haplotypes were treated as single units for association and clustering because of strong linkage in the cohort. On average, 235,054 unique TCR beta nucleotide sequences were sequenced per donor among roughly 430 genotyped donors of the cohort, with roughly 18% of those sequences being non-productive.

Including cysteine and phenylalanine, the CDR3 has 16 amino acids. Only the CDR3 portion is preserved as DNA: 48 bases, with reading frame beginning at the first base. For this chain, trimming is 8 bases at the V end and 3 bases at the J end, and the number of junction bases without a gene match is 9. CDR1 and CDR2 are read off the germline V gene (reference sequence) as LNHDA and SQIVND. In regard to this clone: There is no known antigen for this receptor. Per-nucleotide qualities are absent, and no much larger clonotype sits a single base away. In the same sample, other DNA sequences code for this CDR3.

The cohort consisted of 600 to 750 healthy bone marrow donors. At the time of sampling, every cohort member was nominally healthy, though immune exposures that went unrecorded were likely present. The donor tested CMV seropositive, placing the donor among the roughly 270 seropositive members of the cohort. Every donor gave a peripheral blood sample, and the peripheral blood mononuclear cells from that sample were used for TCR beta sequencing. Genomic DNA was extracted from the blood cell samples with the Qiagen DNeasy Blood Extraction Kit. The library came from the immunoSEQ multiplex PCR assay. A mixture of 60 forward primers for TCR Vbeta segments and 13 reverse primers for TCR Jbeta segments was used in the multiplex PCR. The CDR3 region of rearranged TCR beta genes was amplified from genomic DNA by a multiplex PCR assay. The Illumina HiSeq System was used to sequence the amplified TCR beta libraries as 87-base-pair reads. Per the original workflow: Across the 600 to 700 repertoires, a later analysis counted approximately 75 million unique TCR beta chains, 9 million to 14 million of which were shared by at least two donors. Raw reads were error-corrected and collapsed into unique sequences with a nearest-neighbor algorithm that merged closely related sequences to remove PCR and sequencing errors. V, D and J gene segments were assigned by aligning CDR3 sequences to IMGT reference sequences. For a sequence to be retained, a match of at least six nucleotides to both a V gene segment and a J gene segment was required. A rearrangement was called productive if the CDR3 had no stop codons and remained in frame with V and J, and every other rearrangement was called non-productive. CDR3 was defined by IMGT convention, running from the second conserved V-encoded cysteine to the conserved J-encoded phenylalanine. In an earlier analysis of around 640 of the donors, sequences lacking an unambiguous match to a single V gene segment were excluded. In an earlier analysis of more than 500 of the donors, a V segment was called functional when productive rearrangements were above 56.7%, and segregating when the standard deviation between donors exceeded 5%. To diagnose cytomegalovirus status from the catalog of TCR beta chain sequences, a statistical classification framework was built. In a later analysis, TCR nucleotide sequences were compared against IMGT/GENE-DB human TR gene sequences so that V and J genes could be assigned. In a later analysis, CDR3 sequences and most-parsimonious VDJ recombination scenarios were assigned using the TCRdist pipeline. In a later analysis, each TCR beta chain was defined by its CDR3 amino acid sequence together with its V-gene family, and reads without a unique V-gene family were excluded. As a way to deal with suspected cross-contamination and a sequencing artifact, a later analysis dropped 450 to 700 nucleotide sequences that were highly shared and had low generation probability. For each public chain, a later analysis derived a clonal expansion index from normalized ranks of inferred template counts within each repertoire. In a later analysis, generation probabilities were computed using a VDJ recombination model fitted to out-of-frame rearrangements, and the results were checked against IGoR. In a later analysis, hypergeometric tests were used to score TCR-TCR, TCR-HLA and TCR-CMV co-occurrence, with a repertoire-size bias correction applied to TCR pairs. A later analysis estimated false discovery rates by permuting HLA or CMV assignments 20 times. In a later analysis, co-occurring TCRs were grouped using DBSCAN, and TCRdist sequence similarity was added for clustering within HLA-allele-positive subsets. Repertoires with fewer than 30,000 or more than 120,000 public chains were left out of co-occurrence clustering, as were four to six repertoires with anomalous nucleotide sharing. This immuneACCESS table, as held by TCRdb, lists in-frame sequences with V and J called but not all clones. Of the missing ones, under half trace to an unresolved V gene in checked studies; the others have no known cause. V and J calls and clone size are as listed in that table; D and trimming were resolved from the DNA. In this sample the table shows over 100,000 clones, about two thirds of which occur a single time. The ten largest clones take up 6% to 8.5% of the sample.

General conclusions and limits of the study: In a later analysis, several top co-occurrence clusters were reported to appear linked to parvovirus B19, influenza, CMV and Epstein-Barr virus. Strong co-occurrence of HLA alleles, especially DR and DQ, made assigning TCR associations to individual alleles difficult. CMV serostatus was the only immune exposure information available for the cohort. In a later analysis, HLA-associated TCR beta chains were found to be more clonally expanded and to have lower generation probabilities than equally common non-associated chains. A group of highly shared sequence variants was considered likely to be a technical artifact of the sequencing pipeline. A further reported finding was that TCR beta sequences accurately predicted the HLA-A and HLA-B alleles for most subjects in the first cohort. This cohort had only TCR beta chains sequenced, and the lack of alpha or paired-chain data limited which features could be detected. A later analysis found that most CMV-associated TCR beta chains appeared HLA-restricted, with HLA associations seemingly driven largely by CMV exposure. In a later analysis, the rate of TCR association differed among HLA loci, with DRB1 alleles having the most associated TCRs and HLA-C alleles having the fewest. Some IMGT-functional V segments, including TRBV6-2 and TRBV6-3, could not be distinguished by the 87-base-pair reads and were therefore excluded. Three of the identified cytomegalovirus-associated TCR beta chains were confirmed in vitro to be specific for cytomegalovirus antigens. A later genetic analysis associated a missense DCLRE1C variant with V-gene and J-gene trimming of TCR beta chains, and an independent cohort replicated the association. Presence/absence analyses assumed roughly uniform sequencing depth across donors, an assumption that may not hold. Most TCR sequences were observed very rarely across donors, whereas some public TCRs were present in many individuals. The study listed 170 or so TCR beta chains as associated with cytomegalovirus. At a false discovery rate of 0.05, a later analysis linked around 17,000 TCR beta sequences to specific HLA alleles. It was suggested by the authors that the approach could potentially be generalized to other disease states and immunological phenotypes. Because HLA typing was unavailable for some donors at each locus, only the typed subset was used in association tests. The classifier was reported to diagnose cytomegalovirus status with high specificity and sensitivity in both the original cohort and the validation cohort. In a later genetic analysis, fewer N-insertions in productive TCRs were reported among donors in an Asian-associated ancestry cluster than the approximately 670-donor mean. An earlier analysis of approximately 600 of the donors showed that most TCR beta V segments appeared in productive rearrangements either about 90% or about 30% of the time, which broadly matched IMGT annotations. Because counts were too low, about 17 rarely observed V segments, including chromosome 9 orphons, were excluded from the earlier analysis of some 540 of the donors. Correlated functional status among segregating V segments might reflect linkage disequilibrium, but an unknown experimental factor could not be ruled out.

The sequence derives from a man between 40 and 49 years old in good health and CMV-seropositive. Sample: PBMCs. The rearranged segments are TRBV19 and TRBJ1-5; 11 bases in the junction line up with TRBD1. The nucleotide sequence is TGTGCCAGTTGTGCCGGGACAGGGGGTCACAATCAGCCCCAGCATTTT. It is translated as CASCAGTGGHNQPQHF.